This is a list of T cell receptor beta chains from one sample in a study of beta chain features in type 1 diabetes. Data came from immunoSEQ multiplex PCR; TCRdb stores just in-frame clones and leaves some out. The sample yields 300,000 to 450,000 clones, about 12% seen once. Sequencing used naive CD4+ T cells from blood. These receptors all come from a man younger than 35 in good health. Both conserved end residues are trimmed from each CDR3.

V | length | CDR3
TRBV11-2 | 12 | ASSLREGKETQY
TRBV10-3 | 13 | AISPRGQGAYEQF
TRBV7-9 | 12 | ASRRGTGAGELF
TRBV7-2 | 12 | ASSSRVNGQPQH
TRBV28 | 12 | ASSPGTSPGTQY
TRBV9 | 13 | ASSVARGPFIEAF
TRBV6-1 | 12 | ASSAGQGAYEQY
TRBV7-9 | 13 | ASSLLGTGAYEQY
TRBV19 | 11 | ASTNDRLYGYT
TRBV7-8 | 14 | ASLGWGPGSRTEAF
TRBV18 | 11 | ASSPGRGYGYT
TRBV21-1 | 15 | ASSKEPREGLADTQY
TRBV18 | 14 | ASSPANRGRGETQY
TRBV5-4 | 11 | ASSQEPGLGYT
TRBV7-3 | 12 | ASSLTRAYGEAF
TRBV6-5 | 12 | ASSYGTGRTEAF
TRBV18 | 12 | ASSPRDRRYGYT
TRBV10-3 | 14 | AISESQGRVNTEAF
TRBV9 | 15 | ASSLGGAGPFRETQY
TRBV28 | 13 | ASSPSGGPYNEQF